The rows below give T cell receptor beta chains drawn from one sample of a study of T-cell reconstitution after alpha-beta-depleted transplantation in children. TCRdb analysed the PCR reads with MiXCR anew, one entry per CDR3 protein. The profile shows about 72,000 distinct CDR3 sequences, 6% to 8% of them singletons. The input for sequencing was PBMCs from the stem cell graft donor, taken from the stem cell graft. The receptors were sampled from a human donor who donated a stem cell graft to a child with acute lymphoblastic leukemia. CDR3s include the opening cysteine and the closing phenylalanine or tryptophan. Fields, in order: D gene, clone size, V gene, CDR3 length, J gene, CDR3 protein, CDR3 DNA. D genes are given only for firm matches. Rows give clone size only sometimes, using once, few, many, or a class for an expanded clone.

d_gene: TRBD1; abundance: NA; v_gene: TRBV27; len: 15; j_gene: TRBJ2-3; CDR3aa: CASSLSTGGTDTQYF; CDR3nt: TGTGCCAGCAGTTTATCGACAGGGGGCACAGATACGCAGTATTTT
d_gene: NA; abundance: NA; v_gene: TRBV5-1; len: 14; j_gene: TRBJ2-3; CDR3aa: CASSLVVSTDTQYF; CDR3nt: TGCGCCAGCAGCTTGGTTGTGAGCACAGATACGCAGTATTTT
d_gene: NA; abundance: once; v_gene: TRBV19; len: 15; j_gene: TRBJ1-2; CDR3aa: CASSTSLKGSNGYTF; CDR3nt: TGTGCCAGTAGTACCTCCCTAAAGGGAAGTAACGGCTACACCTTC
d_gene: NA; abundance: many; v_gene: TRBV4-3; len: 16; j_gene: TRBJ2-1; CDR3aa: CASSQEEGGAYNEQFF; CDR3nt: TGCGCCAGCAGCCAAGAAGAAGGGGGGGCCTACAATGAGCAGTTCTTC
d_gene: NA; abundance: many; v_gene: TRBV5-1; len: 13; j_gene: TRBJ2-5; CDR3aa: CASSFQDQETQYF; CDR3nt: TGCGCCAGCAGCTTCCAGGATCAAGAGACCCAGTACTTC
d_gene: NA; abundance: many; v_gene: TRBV5-1; len: 14; j_gene: TRBJ1-3; CDR3aa: CASSLGEAGNTIYF; CDR3nt: TGCGCCAGCAGCTTGGGAGAAGCTGGAAACACCATATATTTT
d_gene: TRBD1; abundance: many; v_gene: TRBV19; len: 14; j_gene: TRBJ2-7; CDR3aa: CASSIGTGSYEQYF; CDR3nt: TGTGCCAGTAGTATAGGGACAGGGTCCTACGAGCAGTACTTC
d_gene: NA; abundance: few; v_gene: TRBV20-1; len: 15; j_gene: TRBJ2-3; CDR3aa: CSAPPSERGTDTQYF; CDR3nt: TGCAGTGCTCCACCATCGGAGCGAGGCACAGATACGCAGTATTTT
d_gene: NA; abundance: few; v_gene: TRBV9; len: 15; j_gene: TRBJ1-5; CDR3aa: CASSVQGFSNQPQHF; CDR3nt: TGTGCCAGCAGCGTACAAGGGTTTAGCAATCAGCCCCAGCATTTT
d_gene: NA; abundance: many; v_gene: TRBV4-2; len: 16; j_gene: TRBJ1-2; CDR3aa: CASSQDPAGWDYGYTF; CDR3nt: TGTGCCAGCAGCCAAGACCCCGCAGGGTGGGACTATGGCTACACCTTC
d_gene: TRBD1; abundance: many; v_gene: TRBV28; len: 15; j_gene: TRBJ1-1; CDR3aa: CASNFPGQAETEAFF; CDR3nt: TGTGCCAGCAACTTCCCCGGACAGGCGGAGACTGAAGCTTTCTTT
d_gene: NA; abundance: many; v_gene: TRBV7-3; len: 12; j_gene: TRBJ2-5; CDR3aa: CASSLNSETQYF; CDR3nt: TGTGCCAGCAGCTTAAATTCGGAGACCCAGTACTTC
d_gene: NA; abundance: few; v_gene: TRBV6-2/TRBV6-3; len: 15; j_gene: TRBJ2-3; CDR3aa: CASSLGGKGTDTQYF; CDR3nt: TGTGCCAGCTCCCTGGGCGGGAAAGGCACAGATACGCAGTATTTT
d_gene: NA; abundance: many; v_gene: TRBV3-1; len: 14; j_gene: TRBJ1-1; CDR3aa: CASSRQAAAREAFF; CDR3nt: TGTGCCAGCAGCCGGCAGGCGGCCGCGAGGGAAGCTTTCTTT
d_gene: NA; abundance: many; v_gene: TRBV5-1; len: 13; j_gene: TRBJ2-7; CDR3aa: CASGVTRSYEQYF; CDR3nt: TGCGCCAGCGGAGTGACGCGATCCTACGAGCAGTACTTC
d_gene: NA; abundance: many; v_gene: TRBV5-6; len: 13; j_gene: TRBJ2-7; CDR3aa: CASSFWGYYEQYF; CDR3nt: TGTGCCAGCAGCTTCTGGGGATACTACGAGCAGTACTTC
d_gene: TRBD1; abundance: many; v_gene: TRBV6-5; len: 14; j_gene: TRBJ2-5; CDR3aa: CASRRQGISETQYF; CDR3nt: TGTGCCAGCCGAAGACAGGGAATTTCGGAGACCCAGTACTTC
d_gene: NA; abundance: few; v_gene: TRBV18; len: 16; j_gene: TRBJ2-1; CDR3aa: CASSSGLIEKHNEQFF; CDR3nt: TGTGCCAGCTCATCCGGACTCATCGAGAAGCACAATGAGCAGTTCTTC
d_gene: NA; abundance: NA; v_gene: TRBV18; len: 12; j_gene: TRBJ1-2; CDR3aa: CASSPPSESYTF; CDR3nt: TGTGCCAGCTCACCACCCTCCGAAAGCTACACCTTC
d_gene: NA; abundance: few; v_gene: TRBV15; len: 16; j_gene: TRBJ2-7; CDR3aa: CATSRDKGRYSLEQYF; CDR3nt: TGTGCCACCAGCAGAGATAAAGGACGGTATTCCCTGGAGCAGTACTTC